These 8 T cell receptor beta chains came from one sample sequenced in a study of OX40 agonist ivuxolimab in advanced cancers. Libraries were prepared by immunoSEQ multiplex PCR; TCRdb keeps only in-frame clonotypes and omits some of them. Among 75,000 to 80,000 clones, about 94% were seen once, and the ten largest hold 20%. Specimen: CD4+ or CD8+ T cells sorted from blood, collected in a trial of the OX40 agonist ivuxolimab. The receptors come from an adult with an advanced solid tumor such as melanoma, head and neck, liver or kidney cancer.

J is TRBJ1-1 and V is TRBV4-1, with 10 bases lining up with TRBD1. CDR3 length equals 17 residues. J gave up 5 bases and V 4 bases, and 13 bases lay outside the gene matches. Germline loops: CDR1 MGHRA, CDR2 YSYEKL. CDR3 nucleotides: TGCGCCAGCAGCCTTCTCGGACAGGGGGGGGTCGGAACTGAAGCTTTCTTT. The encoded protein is CASSLLGQGGVGTEAFF.

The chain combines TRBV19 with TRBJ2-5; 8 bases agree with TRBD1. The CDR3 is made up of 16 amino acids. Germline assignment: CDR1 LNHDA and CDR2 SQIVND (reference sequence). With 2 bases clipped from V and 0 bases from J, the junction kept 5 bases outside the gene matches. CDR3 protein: CASSIPGQAYQETQYF. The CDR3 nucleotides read TGTGCCAGTAGTATACCGGGACAGGCCTACCAAGAGACCCAGTACTTC.

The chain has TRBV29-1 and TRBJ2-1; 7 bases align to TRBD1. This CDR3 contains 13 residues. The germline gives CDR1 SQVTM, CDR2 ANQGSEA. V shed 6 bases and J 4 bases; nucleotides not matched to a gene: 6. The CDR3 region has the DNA TGCAGCGTGGGCCGGGACAGATACAATGAGCAGTTCTTC. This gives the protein CSVGRDRYNEQFF.

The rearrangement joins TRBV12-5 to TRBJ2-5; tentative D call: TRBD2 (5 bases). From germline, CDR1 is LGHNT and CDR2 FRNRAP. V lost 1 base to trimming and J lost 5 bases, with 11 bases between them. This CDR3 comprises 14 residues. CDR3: CASGLARRGETQYF. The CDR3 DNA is TGTGCTAGTGGTTTGGCCCGCCGAGGGGAGACCCAGTACTTC.

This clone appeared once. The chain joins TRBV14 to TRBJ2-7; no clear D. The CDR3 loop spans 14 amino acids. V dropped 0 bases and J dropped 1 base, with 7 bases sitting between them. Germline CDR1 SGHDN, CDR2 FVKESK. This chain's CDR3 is CASSQESTSYEQYF. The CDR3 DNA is TGTGCCAGCAGCCAAGAAAGTACATCCTACGAGCAGTACTTC.

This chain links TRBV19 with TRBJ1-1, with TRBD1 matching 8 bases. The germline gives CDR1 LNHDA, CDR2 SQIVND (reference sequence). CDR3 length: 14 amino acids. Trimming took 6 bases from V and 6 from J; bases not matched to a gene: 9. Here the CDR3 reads CASRPGQGSSEAFF. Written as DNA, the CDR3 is TGTGCCAGTAGACCCGGACAGGGCTCCTCTGAAGCTTTCTTT. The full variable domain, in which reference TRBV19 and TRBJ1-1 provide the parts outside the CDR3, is DGGITQSPKYLFRKEGQNVTLSCEQNLNHDAMYWYRQDPGQGLRLIYYSQIVNDFQKGDIAEGYSVSREKKESFPLTVTSAQKNPTAFYLCASRPGQGSSEAFFGQGTRLTVV.

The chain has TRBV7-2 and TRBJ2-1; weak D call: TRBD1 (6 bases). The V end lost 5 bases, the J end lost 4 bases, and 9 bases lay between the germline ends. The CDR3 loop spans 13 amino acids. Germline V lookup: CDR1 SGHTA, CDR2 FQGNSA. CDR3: CASSLTGYNEQFF. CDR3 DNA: TGTGCCAGCAGCCTGACAGGTTACAATGAGCAGTTCTTC.

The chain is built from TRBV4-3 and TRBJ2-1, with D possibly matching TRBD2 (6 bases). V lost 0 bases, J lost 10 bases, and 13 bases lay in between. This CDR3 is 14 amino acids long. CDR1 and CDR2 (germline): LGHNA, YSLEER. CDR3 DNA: TGCGCCAGCAGCCAAGATAGCGGAGGTTACGAGCAGTTCTTC. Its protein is CASSQDSGGYEQFF.